This entry features one T cell receptor (beta chain) sequence. Its antigen is as yet unknown. This sample was taken from a study of long-term antiretroviral therapy in people with HIV. Study findings and constraints: In HIV, the repertoires covered a tighter span of CDR3 lengths than in controls.

Germline V CDR1 and CDR2: SGHRS, YFSETQ. The V and J ends lost 2 bases and 3 bases respectively, with 15 bases between them. The length of the CDR3 is 15 residues. An immunoSEQ assay, version v3.0, was performed at survey level. Profiling relied on immunoSEQ multiplex PCR, and the TCRdb table lists in-frame clones only, not all of them. The sample has around 40,000 clones, approximately 89% seen once. This receptor was obtained from a woman between 45 and 60 years old with HIV. This chain joins TRBV5-1 and TRBJ2-7; D possibly corresponds to TRBD1 (5 bases). Source: unsorted PBMCs, taken 0.1 years before starting antiretroviral therapy. This chain's CDR3 is CASSLGSGLYYEQYF. As DNA, the CDR3 is TGCGCCAGCAGCTTAGGGTCAGGGCTCTACTACGAGCAGTACTTC.